This TCR beta chain was profiled in a study of cytomegalovirus exposure and HLA in healthy donors. The CDR3 loop spans 13 amino acids. Germline V gene data show CDR1 as MNHEY and CDR2 as SVGAGI. Trimming removed 6 bases from V and 3 bases from J, with 9 bases in between. PCR primers comprised 60 Vbeta and 13 Jbeta primers. Sequenced by immunoSEQ multiplex PCR; TCRdb stores in-frame clones only, minus some. The sample records fewer than 150,000 clones, approximately 70% being singletons. In regard to this clone: Its specificity is not known.

Study-level points and caveats: Among CMV-associated TCR beta chains, most appeared HLA-restricted in a later analysis. Across donors, most TCRs were seen rarely, yet some public ones were widespread. The HLA-A and HLA-B alleles of most subjects were reportedly predicted accurately from TCR beta sequences. In a later analysis, TCR association rates varied by HLA locus: DRB1 most, HLA-C fewest.

The chain combines TRBV6-5 with TRBJ2-1, with D possibly TRBD1 on 5 matching bases. The receptor comes from a woman aged 30 to 39 in good health and CMV-seronegative. The sample taken for sequencing was PBMCs. CDR3 region: CASRQDNYNEQFF. DNA for the CDR3: TGTGCCAGCAGGCAGGACAACTACAATGAGCAGTTCTTC.